This T cell receptor beta chain was profiled in a study of cytomegalovirus exposure and HLA in healthy donors. General study findings and limits: Earlier results showed most TCR beta V segments being productive about 87% or about 30% of the time. The listing of roughly 160 TCR beta chains classed them as cytomegalovirus-associated. A later analysis linked a missense DCLRE1C variant to TCR beta V- and J-gene trimming. The classifier was said to identify cytomegalovirus status with high specificity and sensitivity.

The V gene's germline CDR1 is MDHEN and CDR2 SYDVKM. The CDR3 sequence is 13 residues long. The trim removed 6 bases at V and 4 bases at J, leaving 4 bases unmatched. This clone was seen a single time. Antigen: not known. Amplification used 60 Vbeta primers and 13 Jbeta primers. The method was immunoSEQ multiplex PCR; TCRdb's version includes in-frame clones alone and lacks a portion of them. This sample has 150,000 to 200,000 clones, with more than 70% found just once. The genes are TRBV28 and TRBJ1-2; 8 bases fit TRBD1. Sequenced sample: PBMCs. The origin of this receptor is a girl aged 5-17 years in good health and CMV-seronegative. The CDR3 here is CASRIGQGYGYTF. DNA for the CDR3: TGTGCCAGCAGAATTGGACAGGGCTATGGCTACACCTTC.